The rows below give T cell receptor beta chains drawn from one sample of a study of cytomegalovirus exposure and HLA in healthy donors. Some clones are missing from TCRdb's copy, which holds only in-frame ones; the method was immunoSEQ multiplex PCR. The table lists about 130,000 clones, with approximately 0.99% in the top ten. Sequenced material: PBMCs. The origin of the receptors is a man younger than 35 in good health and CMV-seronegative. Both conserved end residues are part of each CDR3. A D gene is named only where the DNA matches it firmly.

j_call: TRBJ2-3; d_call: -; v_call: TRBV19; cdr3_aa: CASSRVPLMAPTDTQYF; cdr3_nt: TGTGCCAGTAGCCGGGTCCCCCTGATGGCCCCCACAGATACGCAGTATTTT
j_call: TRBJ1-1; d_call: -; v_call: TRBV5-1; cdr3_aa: CASSQGSLLYTEAFF; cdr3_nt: TGCGCCAGCAGCCAGGGGAGCTTACTCTACACTGAAGCTTTCTTT
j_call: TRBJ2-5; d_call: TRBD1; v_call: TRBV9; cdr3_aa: CASSVSRKPGTDLQETQYF; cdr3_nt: TGTGCCAGCAGCGTATCCAGGAAACCCGGGACAGACCTACAAGAGACCCAGTACTTC
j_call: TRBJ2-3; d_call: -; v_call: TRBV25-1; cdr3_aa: CASSELPYGQSTDTQYF; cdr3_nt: TGTGCCAGCAGTGAGCTACCCTACGGACAATCCACAGATACGCAGTATTTT
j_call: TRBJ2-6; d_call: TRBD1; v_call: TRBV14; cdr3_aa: CASSQLGQRSSGANVLTF; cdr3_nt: TGTGCCAGCAGCCAACTGGGACAGAGGAGCTCTGGGGCCAACGTCCTGACTTTC
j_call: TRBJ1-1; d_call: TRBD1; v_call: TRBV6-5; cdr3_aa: CASTIHRTGVTEAFF; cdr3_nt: TGTGCCAGCACCATACACCGGACAGGCGTTACTGAAGCTTTCTTT
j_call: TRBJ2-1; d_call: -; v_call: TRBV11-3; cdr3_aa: CASSLMAGHNEQFF; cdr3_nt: TGTGCCAGCAGCTTAATGGCGGGACACAATGAGCAGTTCTTC
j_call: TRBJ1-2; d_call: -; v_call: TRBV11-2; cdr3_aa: CASSLRERGVYGYTF; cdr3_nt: TGTGCCAGCAGCTTACGTGAGAGAGGAGTCTATGGCTACACCTTC
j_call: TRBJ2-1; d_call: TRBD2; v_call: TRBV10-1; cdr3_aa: CASSGTPRLAGGSYNEQFF; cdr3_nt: TGCGCCAGCAGTGGAACTCCCCGACTAGCGGGCGGGTCCTACAATGAGCAGTTCTTC
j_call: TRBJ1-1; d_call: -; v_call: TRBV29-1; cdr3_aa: CSVEHTAEAFF; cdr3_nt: TGCAGCGTTGAGCATACAGCTGAAGCTTTCTTT
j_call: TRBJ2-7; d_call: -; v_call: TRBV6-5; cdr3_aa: CASSPGRGVPYEQYF; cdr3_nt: TGTGCCAGCAGTCCTGGGCGCGGGGTCCCCTACGAGCAGTACTTC
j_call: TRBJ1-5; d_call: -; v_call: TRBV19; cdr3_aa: CASSIRGIYSNQPQHF; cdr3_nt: TGTGCCAGTAGTATAAGGGGGATTTATAGCAATCAGCCCCAGCATTTT
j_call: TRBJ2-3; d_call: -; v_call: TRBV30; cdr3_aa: CAWRESTDTQYF; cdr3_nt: TGTGCCTGGAGAGAGAGCACAGATACGCAGTATTTT
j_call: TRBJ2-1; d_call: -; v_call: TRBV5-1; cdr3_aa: CASSLGFGENEQFF; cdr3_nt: TGCGCCAGCAGCCTGGGTTTCGGGGAAAATGAGCAGTTCTTC
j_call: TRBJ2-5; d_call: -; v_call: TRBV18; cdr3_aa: CASSPGQRIQETQYF; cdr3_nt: TGTGCCAGCTCCCCTGGCCAGCGGATACAAGAGACCCAGTACTTC
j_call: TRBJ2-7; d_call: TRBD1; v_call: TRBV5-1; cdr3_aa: CASSFTGGSYEQYF; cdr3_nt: TGCGCCAGCAGCTTCACAGGGGGCTCCTACGAGCAGTACTTC
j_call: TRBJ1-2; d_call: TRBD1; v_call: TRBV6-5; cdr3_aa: CASNPSTGAGGYTF; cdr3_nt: TGTGCCAGCAATCCCTCGACAGGGGCCGGTGGCTACACCTTC
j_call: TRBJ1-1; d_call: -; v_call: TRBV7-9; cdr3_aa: CASSALRGPEAFF; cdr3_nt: TGTGCCAGCAGCGCGCTCAGGGGTCCTGAAGCTTTCTTT
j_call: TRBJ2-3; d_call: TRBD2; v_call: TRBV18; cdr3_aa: CASSPGTSGRATTQYF; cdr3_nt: TGTGCCAGCTCACCGGGGACTAGCGGGAGGGCTACTACGCAGTATTTT
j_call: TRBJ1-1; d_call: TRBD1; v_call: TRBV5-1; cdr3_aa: CASGYRGRGTEAFF; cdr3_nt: TGCGCCAGCGGCTACAGGGGGCGAGGGACTGAAGCTTTCTTT
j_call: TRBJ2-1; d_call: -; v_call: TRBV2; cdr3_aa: CASSVDHSYNEQFF; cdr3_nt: TGTGCCAGCAGCGTTGATCACTCCTATAATGAGCAGTTCTTC
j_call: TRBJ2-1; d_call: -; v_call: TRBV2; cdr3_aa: CASSEVKHYNEQFF; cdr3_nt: TGTGCCAGCAGTGAGGTCAAACACTACAATGAGCAGTTCTTC
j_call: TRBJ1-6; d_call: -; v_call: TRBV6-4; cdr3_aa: CASSEAGENSPLHF; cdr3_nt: TGTGCCAGCAGTGAAGCAGGGGAAAATTCACCCCTCCACTTT
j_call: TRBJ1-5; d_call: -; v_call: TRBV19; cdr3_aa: CASRRPAGGQPQHF; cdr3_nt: TGTGCCAGTAGACGCCCGGCCGGGGGTCAGCCCCAGCATTTT
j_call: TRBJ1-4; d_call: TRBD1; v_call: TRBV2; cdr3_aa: CASSLPGQGTNWDEKLFF; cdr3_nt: TGTGCCAGCAGTCTTCCGGGACAGGGAACGAATTGGGATGAAAAACTGTTTTTT